The clone carrying this T cell receptor beta chain occurred a few times. This entry comes from a study of spatial heterogeneity in lung cancer. MiXCR was run by TCRdb on the 5' RACE reads, yielding one entry per CDR3 protein. Among nearly 80,000 distinct CDR3 sequences listed, approximately 8.1% were seen once. As to time point: sample taken at primary tumor resection. The V and J ends lost 0 bases and 6 bases, in that order; junction bases with no gene match: 13. Germline-derived CDR1 and CDR2 are SGHRS and YFSETQ. This CDR3 has 18 residues. The clonotype comes from a male donor with early-stage non-small cell lung cancer. The source material was PBMCs, sampled at surgery. The chain recombines TRBV5-1 with TRBJ2-2; 8 positions agree with TRBD2. The DNA of the CDR3 is TGCGCCAGCAGCTTGGCCGGGTCCGGGACTAGTAACGCCGGGGAGCTGTTTTTT. This codes for CASSLAGSGTSNAGELFF.